Sequencing of this T cell receptor (beta chain) was carried out in a study of T cells in Graves' hyperthyroidism and ophthalmopathy. Turning to the study itself: Peripheral blood was obtained at initial diagnosis, preceding any treatment.

Amplification yielded TCR beta CDR3 regions, with RNA transcripts as the source. The HTBI primer set drove a first-round RT-PCR of the TCR CDR3. MiXCR was run by TCRdb on the multiplex PCR reads, yielding one entry per CDR3 protein. The sample holds about 500,000 distinct CDR3 sequences, roughly an eighth seen once. There are many counts of this clonotype. Its antigen is unknown. Germline V gene sequence: CDR1 DFQATT, CDR2 SNEGSKA (reference sequence). V was cut by 3 bases and J by 2 bases, with 15 bases left in between. The CDR3 has 15 amino acids. Findings and caveats of the study: In the analysis, a 13 V-J model separated ophthalmopathy from stable hyperthyroidism.

Input material: blood. The chain has TRBV20-1 and TRBJ2-3, with D maybe TRBD2 (5 bases). The sequence came from a woman aged 18-29 years with Graves' hyperthyroidism. Here the CDR3 reads CSASVAELDTDTQYF. In nucleotides, the CDR3 is TGCAGTGCTAGCGTGGCGGAACTAGACACAGATACGCAGTATTTT.